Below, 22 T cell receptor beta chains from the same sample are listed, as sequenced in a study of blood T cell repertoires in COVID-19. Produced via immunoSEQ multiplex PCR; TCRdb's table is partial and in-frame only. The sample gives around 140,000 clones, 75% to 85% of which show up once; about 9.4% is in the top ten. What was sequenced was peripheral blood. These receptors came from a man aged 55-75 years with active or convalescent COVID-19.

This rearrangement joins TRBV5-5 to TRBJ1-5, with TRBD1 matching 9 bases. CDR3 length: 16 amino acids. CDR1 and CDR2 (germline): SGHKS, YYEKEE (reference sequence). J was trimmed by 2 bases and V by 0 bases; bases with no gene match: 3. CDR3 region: CASSLVRTGGNQPQHF. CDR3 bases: TGTGCCAGCAGCTTGGTGCGGACAGGGGGCAATCAGCCCCAGCATTTT.

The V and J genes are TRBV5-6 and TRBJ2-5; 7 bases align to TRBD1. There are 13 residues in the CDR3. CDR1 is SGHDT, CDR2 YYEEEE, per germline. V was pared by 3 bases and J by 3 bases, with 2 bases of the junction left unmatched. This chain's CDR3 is CASSWGTEETQYF. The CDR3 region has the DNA TGTGCCAGCAGCTGGGGGACAGAAGAGACCCAGTACTTC.

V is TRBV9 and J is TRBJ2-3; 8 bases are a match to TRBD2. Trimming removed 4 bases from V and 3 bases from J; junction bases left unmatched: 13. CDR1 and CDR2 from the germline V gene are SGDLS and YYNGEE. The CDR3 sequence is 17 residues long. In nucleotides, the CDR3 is TGTGCCAGCAGCCCTCGCTTAGCGGGGCTGGGGACAGATACGCAGTATTTT. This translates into CASSPRLAGLGTDTQYF.

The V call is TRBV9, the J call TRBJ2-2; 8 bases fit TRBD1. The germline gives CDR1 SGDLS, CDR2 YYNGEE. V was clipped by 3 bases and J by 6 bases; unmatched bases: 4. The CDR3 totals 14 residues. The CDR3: CASSGTGWAGELFF. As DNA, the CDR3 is TGTGCCAGCAGCGGGACAGGGTGGGCCGGGGAGCTGTTTTTT.

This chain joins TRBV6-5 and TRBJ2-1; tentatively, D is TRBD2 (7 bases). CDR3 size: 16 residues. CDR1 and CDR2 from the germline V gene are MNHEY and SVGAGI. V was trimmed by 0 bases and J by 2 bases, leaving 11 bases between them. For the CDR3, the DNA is TGTGCCAGCAGTTACTCGGCGGGGGCGGCCTACAATGAGCAGTTCTTC. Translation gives CASSYSAGAAYNEQFF.

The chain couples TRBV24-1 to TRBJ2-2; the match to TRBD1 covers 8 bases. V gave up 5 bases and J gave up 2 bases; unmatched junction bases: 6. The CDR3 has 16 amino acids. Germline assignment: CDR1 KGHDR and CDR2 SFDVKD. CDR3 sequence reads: CATSAWGQANTGELFF. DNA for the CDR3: TGTGCCACCAGTGCCTGGGGACAGGCCAACACCGGGGAGCTGTTTTTT.

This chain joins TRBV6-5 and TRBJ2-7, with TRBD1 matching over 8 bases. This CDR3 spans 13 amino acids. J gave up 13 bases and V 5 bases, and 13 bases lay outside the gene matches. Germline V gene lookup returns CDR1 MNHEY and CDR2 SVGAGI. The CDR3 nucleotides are TGTGCCAGCAGTCGACTACCGGGACAGGAGATTTACGTC. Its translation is CASSRLPGQEIYV.

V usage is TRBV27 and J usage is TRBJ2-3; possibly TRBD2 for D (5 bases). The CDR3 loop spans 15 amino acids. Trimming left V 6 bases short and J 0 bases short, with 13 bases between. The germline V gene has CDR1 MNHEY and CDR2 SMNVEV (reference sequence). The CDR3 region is CASRTYQRSTDTQYF. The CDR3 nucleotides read TGTGCCAGCAGAACGTACCAGCGGAGCACAGATACGCAGTATTTT.

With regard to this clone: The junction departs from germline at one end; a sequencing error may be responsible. This chain's CDR3 is CASRLGANQPQHF. The CDR3 DNA reads as TGCGCCAGTCGTTTAGGAGCAAATCAGCCCCAACATTTT. The rearrangement uses TRBV5-1 and TRBJ1-5, with unresolved D. The germline V gene encodes CDR1 SGHRS and CDR2 YFSETQ. There are 13 residues in the CDR3.

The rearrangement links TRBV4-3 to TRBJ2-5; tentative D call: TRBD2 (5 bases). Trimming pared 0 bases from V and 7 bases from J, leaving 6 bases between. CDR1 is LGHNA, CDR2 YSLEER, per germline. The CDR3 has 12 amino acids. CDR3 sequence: CASSQEAGTQYF. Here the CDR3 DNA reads TGCGCCAGCAGCCAAGAGGCGGGGACCCAGTACTTC.

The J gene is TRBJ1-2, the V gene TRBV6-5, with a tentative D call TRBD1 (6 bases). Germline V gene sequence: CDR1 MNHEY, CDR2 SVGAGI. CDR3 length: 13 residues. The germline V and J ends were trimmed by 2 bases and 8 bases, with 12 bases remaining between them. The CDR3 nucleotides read TGTGCCAGCAGTTACACCCGGACAGACGGCTACACCTTC. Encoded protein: CASSYTRTDGYTF.

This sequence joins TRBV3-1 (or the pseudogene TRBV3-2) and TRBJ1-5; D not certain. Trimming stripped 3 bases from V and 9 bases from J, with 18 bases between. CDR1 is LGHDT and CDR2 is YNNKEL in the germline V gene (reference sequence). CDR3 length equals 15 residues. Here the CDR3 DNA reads TGTGCCAGCAGCCATGCCGGAGGCGGGGAACCGCCCCAGCATTTT. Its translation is CASSHAGGGEPPQHF.

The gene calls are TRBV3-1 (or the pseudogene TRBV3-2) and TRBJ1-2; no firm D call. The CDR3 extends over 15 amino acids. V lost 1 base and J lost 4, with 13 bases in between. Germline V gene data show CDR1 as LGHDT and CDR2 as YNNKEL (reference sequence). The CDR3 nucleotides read TGTGCCAGCAGCCAAGTGGGGAGACCTTCCTATGGCTACACCTTC. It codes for CASSQVGRPSYGYTF.

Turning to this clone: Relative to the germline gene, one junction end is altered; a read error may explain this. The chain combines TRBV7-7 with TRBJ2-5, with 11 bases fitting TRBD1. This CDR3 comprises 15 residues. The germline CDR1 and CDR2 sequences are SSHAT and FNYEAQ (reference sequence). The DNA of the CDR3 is TGTGCTAGCAGCCCAGGACAGGGGGCACAGGAGACCCAGTACTTC. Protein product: CASSPGQGAQETQYF.

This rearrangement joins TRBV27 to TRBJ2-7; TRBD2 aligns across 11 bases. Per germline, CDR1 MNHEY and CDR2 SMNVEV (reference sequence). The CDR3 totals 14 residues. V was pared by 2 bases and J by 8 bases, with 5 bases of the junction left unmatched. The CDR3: CASSLRGTSGKQYV. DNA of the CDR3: TGTGCCAGCAGTTTAAGAGGGACTAGCGGTAAGCAGTACGTC.

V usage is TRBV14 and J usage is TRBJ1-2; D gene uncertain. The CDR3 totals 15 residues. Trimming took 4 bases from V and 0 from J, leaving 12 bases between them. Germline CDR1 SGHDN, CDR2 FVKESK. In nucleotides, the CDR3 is TGTGCCAGCAGCCCAGACCCGCGGTCTAACTATGGCTACACCTTC. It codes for CASSPDPRSNYGYTF.

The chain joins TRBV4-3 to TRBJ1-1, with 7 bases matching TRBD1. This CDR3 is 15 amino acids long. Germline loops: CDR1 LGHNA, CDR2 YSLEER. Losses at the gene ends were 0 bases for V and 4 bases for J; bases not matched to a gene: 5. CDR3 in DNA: TGCGCCAGCAGCCAAGACCGATACAGGGGCACTGAAGCTTTCTTT. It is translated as CASSQDRYRGTEAFF.

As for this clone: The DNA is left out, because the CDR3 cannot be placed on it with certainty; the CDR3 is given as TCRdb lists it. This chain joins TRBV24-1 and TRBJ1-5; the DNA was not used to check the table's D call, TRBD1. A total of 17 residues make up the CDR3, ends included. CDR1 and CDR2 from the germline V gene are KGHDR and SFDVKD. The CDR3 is CATSDSGQGAGNQPQHF.

CDR3 loop: CASSSGGSGVSDTQYF. For the CDR3, the DNA is TGTGCCAGCAGTTCCGGGGGTAGCGGGGTGTCAGATACGCAGTATTTT. This chain connects TRBV6-2 or TRBV6-3 to TRBJ2-3; 8 nucleotides agree with TRBD2. CDR3 length equals 16 residues. Germline V CDR1 and CDR2: MNHEY, SVGEGT. Germline trimming cut 4 bases from V and 4 bases from J; bases unmatched to any gene: 10.

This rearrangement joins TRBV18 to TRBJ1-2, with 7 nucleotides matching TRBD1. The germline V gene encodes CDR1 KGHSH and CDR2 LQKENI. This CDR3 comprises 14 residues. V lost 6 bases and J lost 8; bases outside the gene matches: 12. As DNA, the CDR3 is TGTGCCAGCTCTCTTACGAACCAGGGGGAAGGCTACACCTTC. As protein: CASSLTNQGEGYTF.

The CDR3 protein is CASSATSGSYNEQFF. CDR3 coding DNA: TGTGCCAGCAGCGCGACTAGCGGTTCCTACAATGAGCAGTTCTTC. V is TRBV6-5 and J is TRBJ2-1, with 9 bases lining up with TRBD2. From germline, CDR1 is MNHEY and CDR2 SVGAGI. CDR3 length equals 15 residues. Trimming took 6 bases from V and 1 from J; bases not matched to a gene: 4.

CDR3 in DNA: TGTGCCAGCAGTCCGGACAGGGGGTCCGATCAGCCCCAGCATTTT. Its translation is CASSPDRGSDQPQHF. The V and J genes are TRBV27 and TRBJ1-5; 10 nucleotides agree with TRBD1. Germline CDR1 and CDR2: MNHEY and SMNVEV (reference sequence). Trimming removed 5 bases from V and 5 bases from J; junction bases left unmatched: 6. The CDR3 totals 15 residues.